This passage covers 26 T cell receptor beta chains from one sample sequenced in a study of cytomegalovirus exposure and HLA in healthy donors. Both 60 Vbeta primers and 13 Jbeta primers went into the PCR. Sequencing was performed with immunoSEQ multiplex PCR; in TCRdb, only in-frame clones are kept and a portion is missing. The repertoire holds over 110,000 clones, with over 75% as singletons. Sequenced material: PBMCs. These receptors were collected from a woman aged 45-65 years in good health and CMV-seropositive.

The chain has TRBV6-1 and TRBJ2-3; D uncertain. Germline CDR1 and CDR2: MNHNS and SASEGT. Trimming cost V 2 bases and J 3 bases, with 6 bases left between them. The CDR3 is 13 residues long. CDR3 DNA: TGTGCCAGCAGTGAATCAGGAACAGATACGCAGTATTTT. This translates into CASSESGTDTQYF.

The rearrangement uses TRBV6-4 and TRBJ1-2, with D tentatively TRBD1 (5 bases). From germline, CDR1 is MRHNA and CDR2 SNTAGT. This CDR3 is 12 amino acids long. Deletions cut 6 bases from V and 4 bases from J, with 9 bases between. For the CDR3, the DNA is TGTGCCAGCAGGGGGGGTATCTATGGCTACACCTTC. Protein product: CASRGGIYGYTF.

V usage is TRBV5-4 and J usage is TRBJ1-2, with D hard to call. The CDR3 totals 13 residues. Germline-derived CDR1 and CDR2 are SGHNT and YYREEE (reference sequence). Trimming cost V 0 bases and J 8 bases, with 11 bases left between them. DNA for the CDR3: TGTGCCAGCAGCTTGGCAGGCTTGGCAGGCTACACCTTC. Protein product: CASSLAGLAGYTF.

The chain couples TRBV11-2 to TRBJ2-5, with 7 bases fitting TRBD1. With V trimmed by 8 bases and J by 5 bases, 14 bases remained unmatched. The germline CDR1 and CDR2 sequences are SGHAT and FQNNGV. The CDR3 runs to 15 residues. The CDR3 is CASAGETGYGETQYF. The CDR3 DNA reads TGTGCCAGCGCCGGGGAGACAGGGTATGGGGAGACCCAGTACTTC.

The V gene is TRBV7-6, the J gene TRBJ1-2; D unclear. Germline V gene data show CDR1 as SGHVS and CDR2 as FNYEAQ. The V end lost 1 base, the J end lost 6 bases, and 15 bases lay between the germline ends. The CDR3 contains 15 residues. Here the CDR3 DNA reads TGTGCCAGCAGCTTAGAATCCGGGGAAATCCATGGCTACACCTTC. It encodes CASSLESGEIHGYTF.

The V gene is TRBV2, the J gene TRBJ2-7; D gene ambiguous. Deletions cut 4 bases from V and 6 bases from J, with 10 bases between. Per the germline V gene, CDR1 is SNHLY and CDR2 is FYNNEI. The CDR3 spans 12 residues. The CDR3 DNA follows: TGTGCCAGCAGTGTTGGTGGAGTCGAGCAGTACTTC. Translation gives CASSVGGVEQYF.

The chain has TRBV5-4 and TRBJ2-1; D ambiguous. Trimming left V 0 bases short and J 10 bases short, with 8 bases between. Germline V CDR1 and CDR2: SGHNT, YYREEE (reference sequence). The CDR3 runs 12 residues. The CDR3 loop reads CASSLASFEQFF. The CDR3 DNA sequence: TGTGCCAGCAGCTTGGCGTCGTTCGAGCAGTTCTTC.

This clone has only a few counts. Other nucleotide sequences in the sample specify the same CDR3. The V and J genes are TRBV2 and TRBJ2-2; 12 bases match TRBD2. Germline CDR1 reads SNHLY; CDR2 reads FYNNEI. The CDR3 sequence is 17 residues long. Trimming removed 1 base from V and 5 bases from J; junction bases left unmatched: 5. The CDR3 loop is CASSEVGLAGGTGELFF. The CDR3 nucleotides read TGTGCCAGCAGTGAAGTCGGGCTAGCGGGGGGGACCGGGGAGCTGTTTTTT.

The chain couples TRBV19 to TRBJ2-3; 10 bases fit TRBD1. The CDR3 runs 14 residues. From germline, CDR1 is LNHDA and CDR2 SQIVND (reference sequence). J lost 11 bases, V lost 8 bases, and 13 bases had no gene match. Here the CDR3 reads CASGGTGAFGGQYF. The CDR3, as DNA: TGTGCCAGTGGAGGGACAGGGGCCTTTGGAGGGCAGTATTTT.

This clone was counted a few times. V and J are TRBV5-1 and TRBJ1-1; D perhaps matches TRBD1 (5 bases). CDR1 is SGHRS, CDR2 YFSETQ, per germline. V was trimmed by 4 bases and J by 4 bases, leaving 17 bases between them. The CDR3 contains 15 residues. The CDR3 sequence is CASSVFARGSTEAFF. In nucleotides, the CDR3 is TGCGCCAGCAGCGTTTTTGCTCGGGGGAGCACTGAAGCTTTCTTT.

This chain links TRBV27 with TRBJ2-7, with TRBD1 matching over 7 bases. Germline V gives CDR1 MNHEY, CDR2 SMNVEV (reference sequence). The CDR3 runs to 14 residues. V shed 5 bases, J shed 3 bases, and the junction held 7 bases outside the gene matches. The CDR3 DNA sequence: TGTGCCAGCAGTCGTTTGGGACAGTACTACGAGCAGTACTTC. This codes for CASSRLGQYYEQYF.

J is TRBJ2-6 and V is TRBV9; 8 bases fit TRBD1. The CDR3 is 16 residues long. The J segment lost 2 bases and the V segment lost 4 bases, leaving 5 bases of the junction unmatched. Germline V gene data show CDR1 as SGDLS and CDR2 as YYNGEE. The CDR3 DNA follows: TGTGCCAGCAGCCCCCAGACAGGGGCTGGGGCCAACGTCCTGACTTTC. Amino acids: CASSPQTGAGANVLTF. Full variable domain (missing parts from reference TRBV9 and TRBJ2-6): DSGVTQTPKHLITATGQRVTLRCSPRSGDLSVYWYQQSLDQGLQFLIQYYNGEERAKGNILERFSAQQFPDLHSELNLSSLELGDSALYFCASSPQTGAGANVLTFGAGSRLTVL.

Written as DNA, the CDR3 is TGTGCCACCAGCAGGGGGACAGGGGAAAAACTGTTTTTT. Its protein is CATSRGTGEKLFF. The V call is TRBV15, the J call TRBJ1-4; the match to TRBD1 covers 9 bases. The CDR3 runs to 13 residues. CDR1 is LNHNV, CDR2 YYDKDF, per germline (reference sequence). V lost 3 bases, J lost 8 bases, and 1 base stayed unmatched.

This CDR3 reads CASSLFGTSWHGYTF. DNA for the CDR3: TGTGCCAGCAGCTTATTCGGGACATCGTGGCATGGCTACACCTTC. The rearrangement uses TRBV7-3 and TRBJ1-2; D possibly corresponds to TRBD1 (6 bases). The CDR3 has 15 residues. Germline CDR1 and CDR2: SGHTA and FQGTGA. V lost 2 bases to trimming and J lost 6 bases, with 16 bases between them.

The chain uses TRBV19 and TRBJ2-7; possibly TRBD1 for D (5 bases). There are 15 residues in the CDR3. Trimming took off 1 base at V and 1 base at J, with 11 bases between the two ends. Germline assignment: CDR1 LNHDA and CDR2 SQIVND (reference sequence). The CDR3 region has the DNA TGTGCCAGTAGTATAGGGCAGGGTCCATCCTACGAGCAGTACTTC. Amino acid sequence: CASSIGQGPSYEQYF.

The gene calls are TRBV5-4 and TRBJ1-2; the match to TRBD1 covers 11 bases. V trimming: 3 bases; J trimming: 8 bases; junction bases outside the gene matches: 3. Germline V lookup: CDR1 SGHNT, CDR2 YYREEE (reference sequence). The CDR3 runs 13 residues. CDR3 sequence reads: CASSWDRGKGYTF. The DNA of the CDR3 is TGTGCCAGCAGCTGGGACAGGGGGAAAGGCTACACCTTC.

This chain links TRBV4-2 with TRBJ2-1; 9 nucleotides agree with TRBD1. The V segment lost 4 bases and the J segment 3 bases; nucleotides outside the gene matches: 7. This CDR3 region has 16 residues. The germline V gene has CDR1 LGHNA and CDR2 YNFKEQ. The CDR3: CASSPDQGQGYNEQFF. The CDR3 DNA follows: TGTGCCAGCAGCCCCGACCAGGGACAGGGCTACAATGAGCAGTTCTTC.

The rearrangement links TRBV13 to TRBJ1-3; 7 bases align to TRBD1. This CDR3 spans 18 amino acids. Trimming at V came to 5 bases and at J to 2 bases, leaving 15 bases not matched to a gene. The germline CDR1 and CDR2 sequences are PRHDT and FYEKMQ (reference sequence). CDR3 nucleotides: TGTGCCAGCAGCCAAGACAGGGTGACTTGGGTGGCTGGAAACACCATATATTTT. Translation gives CASSQDRVTWVAGNTIYF.

The chain recombines TRBV9 with TRBJ1-3; a weak D match, TRBD1 (6 bases). Trimming pared 3 bases from V and 4 bases from J, leaving 14 bases between. The germline gives CDR1 SGDLS, CDR2 YYNGEE. This CDR3 has 15 residues. CDR3 in DNA: TGTGCCAGCAGCGCGGGGGGCAGGGAGGGAAACACCATATATTTT. Its protein is CASSAGGREGNTIYF. The whole variable domain, filled in from reference TRBV9 and TRBJ1-3, reads DSGVTQTPKHLITATGQRVTLRCSPRSGDLSVYWYQQSLDQGLQFLIQYYNGEERAKGNILERFSAQQFPDLHSELNLSSLELGDSALYFCASSAGGREGNTIYFGEGSWLTVV.

The V gene is TRBV6-6, the J gene TRBJ2-7; 7 bases fit TRBD2. The germline CDR1 and CDR2 sequences are MNHNY and SVGAGI (reference sequence). This CDR3 is 16 amino acids long. The junction had 9 bases not matched to a gene; V was cut back by 0 bases and J by 4 bases. The CDR3 DNA reads TGTGCCAGCAGTTACTCTATTCTAGCGGCCCCTTACGAGCAGTACTTC. Its translation is CASSYSILAAPYEQYF.

This clone has a single count. The rearrangement links TRBV28 to TRBJ2-3; TRBD1 matches 9 bases. CDR1 MDHEN and CDR2 SYDVKM come from the germline V gene. This CDR3 region has 16 residues. V shed 5 bases, J shed 4 bases, and the junction held 10 bases outside the gene matches. The CDR3 loop is CASSKRWGQGADTQYF. The CDR3 nucleotides are TGTGCCAGCAGTAAACGGTGGGGACAGGGCGCAGATACGCAGTATTTT.

To note about this clone: Additional DNA sequences in this sample encode the identical CDR3. The chain has TRBV5-6 and TRBJ1-2; the D gene is possibly TRBD1 (5 bases). Looked up from germline, CDR1 is SGHDT and CDR2 is YYEEEE. The CDR3 is 15 amino acids. Trimming shortened V by 4 bases and J by 1 base, and 14 bases separated the two germline ends. The CDR3 region has the DNA TGTGCCAGCAGCCTGGGGACGGGGGGTAACTATGGCTACACCTTC. This encodes CASSLGTGGNYGYTF.

A single count supports this clone. The genes are TRBV29-1 and TRBJ1-5; 10 bases line up with TRBD1. Germline loops: CDR1 SQVTM, CDR2 ANQGSEA. J was trimmed by 9 bases and V by 7 bases; bases with no gene match: 6. The CDR3 spans 12 residues. The CDR3 DNA reads TGCAGCGCCGGGACAGGGGATCGGCCCCAGCATTTT. Its protein is CSAGTGDRPQHF.

The V and J genes are TRBV7-3 and TRBJ2-1; TRBD2 matches at 9 bases. The J segment lost 10 bases and the V segment lost 5 bases, leaving 9 bases of the junction unmatched. The CDR3 consists of 14 residues. Germline CDR1 reads SGHTA; CDR2 reads FQGTGA. CDR3 amino acids: CASSTVAGADEQFF. The CDR3 DNA sequence: TGTGCCAGCAGCACGGTAGCGGGGGCCGACGAGCAGTTCTTC.

The rearrangement links TRBV13 to TRBJ1-2, with unresolved D. The ends were cut back, 1 base at V and 1 base at J, with 7 bases in the middle. There are 14 residues in the CDR3. In germline, CDR1 is PRHDT, CDR2 FYEKMQ (reference sequence). The DNA of the CDR3 is TGTGCCAGCAGCTTAGTCCCAGTTAACTATGGCTACACCTTC. The encoded protein is CASSLVPVNYGYTF.

This clone was recorded once. The gene calls are TRBV29-1 and TRBJ1-2; no reliable D call. The V end lost 3 bases, the J end lost 4 bases, and 6 bases lay between the germline ends. CDR1 is SQVTM and CDR2 is ANQGSEA in the germline V gene. This CDR3 is 11 amino acids long. The CDR3 spells CSVDAGYGYTF. As DNA, the CDR3 is TGCAGCGTTGACGCGGGCTATGGCTACACCTTC.